This TCR beta chain comes out of a study of response to subunit inactivated influenza vaccine. General study points: Authors suggested each seasonal flu vaccination may recruit only limited numbers of new T cells.

As for this clonotype: Its antigen remains unidentified.

TCRdb used MiXCR to reprocess the RT-PCR reads, holding one entry per CDR3 protein. The profile covers over 750,000 distinct CDR3 sequences, with approximately 21% appearing a single time and around 9.6% taken by the ten largest. CDR1 is KGHDR, CDR2 SFDVKD, per germline. The CDR3 spans 12 residues. The V end was cut by 5 bases, the J end by 10 bases, with 11 bases between. Sequencing was performed on PBMCs from blood, taken roughly 5 days after vaccination. This receptor was identified in a man aged 50 to 60 who received an inactivated influenza vaccine. V is TRBV24-1 and J is TRBJ2-1; possible D gene TRBD1, 6 bases. The CDR3, as DNA: TGTGCCACCAGTGTAGGGGGATGGGAGCAGTTCTTC. Its protein is CATSVGGWEQFF.